These 32 T cell receptor beta chains were all obtained from the same sample, sequenced in a study of T cell responses to AZD1222 COVID-19 vaccine. Only in-frame clones appear in the TCRdb table, and some are missing; sequencing was by immunoSEQ multiplex PCR. This table holds 79,000 or so clones, around 90% found once. The sample in question was peripheral blood, obtained 28 days after the second AZD1222 dose. The receptors were gathered from an adult who received the AZD1222 COVID-19 vaccine.

The chain joins TRBV6-5 to TRBJ1-3, with 12 positions matching TRBD1. CDR1 and CDR2 from the germline V gene are MNHEY and SVGAGI. Trimming took 4 bases from V and 3 from J; bases not matched to a gene: 4. The CDR3 is 16 amino acids. This chain's CDR3 is CASSWDRGQVGNTIYF. CDR3 DNA: TGTGCCAGCAGTTGGGACAGGGGGCAAGTTGGAAACACCATATATTTT.

This clone was seen a single time. V and J are TRBV6-2 or TRBV6-3 and TRBJ1-2; possible D gene TRBD1, 6 bases. Germline CDR1 and CDR2: MNHEY and SVGEGT. V lost 0 bases and J 5 bases, leaving 13 bases between the germline ends. The CDR3 has 15 residues. CDR3 in DNA: TGTGCCAGCAGTTACTCCGGGGGGCGACGGTATGGCTACACCTTC. Amino acids: CASSYSGGRRYGYTF.

The chain joins TRBV7-9 to TRBJ1-1; no reliable D call. This CDR3 region has 14 residues. Per the germline V gene, CDR1 is SEHNR and CDR2 is FQNEAQ (reference sequence). V lost 5 bases to trimming and J lost 6 bases, with 16 bases between them. The CDR3 nucleotides are TGTGCCAGCAGCCCAAGCGTCGCAGGCCCTGAAGCTTTCTTT. Protein product: CASSPSVAGPEAFF.

V and J are TRBV2 and TRBJ2-7, with 7 bases matching TRBD2. Germline V gene lookup returns CDR1 SNHLY and CDR2 FYNNEI. After removal of 7 bases from V and 4 bases from J, the junction contained 13 bases not matched to a gene. CDR3 length: 15 amino acids. CDR3 bases: TGTGCCAGCATTTGGGGAGGGGTTGAGGAATACGAGCAGTACTTC. It yields the protein CASIWGGVEEYEQYF.

J is TRBJ1-2 and V is TRBV9; D call uncertain. The germline gives CDR1 SGDLS, CDR2 YYNGEE. This CDR3 has 15 amino acids. Trimming removed 0 bases at V and 5 bases at J, with 14 bases between. The CDR3 region is CASSVGATTPYGYTF. CDR3 in DNA: TGTGCCAGCAGCGTAGGGGCGACAACCCCTTATGGCTACACCTTC.

The V call is TRBV6-2 or TRBV6-3, the J call TRBJ2-3, with D perhaps matching TRBD2 (6 bases). This CDR3 is 17 amino acids long. Trimming pared 0 bases from V and 2 bases from J, leaving 15 bases between. Per the germline V gene, CDR1 is MNHEY and CDR2 is SVGEGT. The CDR3 nucleotides read TGTGCCAGCAGTTACTCGTTCCCCACTAGCCCCACAGATACGCAGTATTTT. This encodes CASSYSFPTSPTDTQYF.

This chain connects TRBV9 to TRBJ2-3; no reliable D call. Germline V gene data show CDR1 as SGDLS and CDR2 as YYNGEE. V was clipped by 0 bases and J by 2 bases, with 7 bases between them. The CDR3 totals 14 residues. The CDR3 loop is CASSVEVFTDTQYF. CDR3 sequence (DNA): TGTGCCAGCAGCGTAGAAGTCTTCACAGATACGCAGTATTTT.

This chain links TRBV4-2 with TRBJ2-7; a weak D match, TRBD2 (6 bases). This CDR3 region has 16 residues. The V gene's germline CDR1 is LGHNA and CDR2 YNFKEQ. The V gene lost 5 bases and the J gene lost 3 bases, with 20 bases spanning the gap. The CDR3 loop reads CASSGTGEKVVYEQYF. DNA of the CDR3: TGTGCCAGCAGCGGTACGGGGGAGAAGGTGGTCTACGAGCAGTACTTC.

This rearrangement joins TRBV19 to TRBJ1-5, with TRBD1 as a possible D gene (6 bases). Trimming stripped 2 bases from V and 5 bases from J, with 7 bases between. The CDR3 covers 13 residues. Germline lookup yields CDR1 LNHDA and CDR2 SQIVND (reference sequence). In nucleotides, the CDR3 is TGTGCCAGTAGTATACAGGGGTATCAGCCCCAGCATTTT. This encodes CASSIQGYQPQHF.

This clone was seen a single time. J is TRBJ2-2 and V is TRBV28, with 7 bases identical to TRBD1. Germline CDR1 reads MDHEN; CDR2 reads SYDVKM. This CDR3 spans 13 amino acids. J was trimmed by 3 bases and V by 10 bases; bases with no gene match: 5. The CDR3 sequence is CAILQGHTGELFF. The CDR3, as DNA: TGTGCCATCTTACAGGGGCACACCGGGGAGCTGTTTTTT.

The chain couples TRBV6-7 to TRBJ2-2; D is unclear. TRBV6-7 is labeled an ORF, and its function is uncertain. CDR3 size: 14 residues. Trimming pared 3 bases from V and 9 bases from J, leaving 14 bases between. CDR3 loop: CASSYLVGFWELFF. The CDR3 coding sequence is TGTGCCAGCAGTTATCTAGTAGGGTTCTGGGAGCTGTTTTTT.

The chain employs TRBV11-2 and TRBJ1-5; unclear D gene. The CDR3 is 13 amino acids. CDR1 SGHAT and CDR2 FQNNGV come from the germline V gene. V was cut by 1 base and J by 4 bases, with 5 bases left in between. As DNA, the CDR3 is TGTGCCAGCAGCTTAGGGGTAAATCAGCCCCAGCATTTT. It translates to CASSLGVNQPQHF. The variable domain in full, completed from reference TRBV11-2 and TRBJ1-5, reads EAGVAQSPRYKIIEKRQSVAFWCNPISGHATLYWYQQILGQGPKLLIQFQNNGVVDDSQLPKDRFSAERLKGVDSTLKIQPAKLEDSAVYLCASSLGVNQPQHFGDGTRLSIL.

This sequence joins TRBV5-1 and TRBJ2-7; D may match TRBD1 or TRBD2 (5 bases each). This CDR3 contains 14 residues. CDR1 and CDR2 from the germline V gene are SGHRS and YFSETQ. V was pared by 3 bases and J by 2 bases, with 12 bases between. CDR3 nucleotides: TGCGCCAGCAGCTCGGGACCCGGGGCCTACGAGCAGTACGTC. Translated: CASSSGPGAYEQYV.

The chain couples TRBV30 to TRBJ2-7, with 8 bases aligning to TRBD2. Germline V gives CDR1 GTSNPN, CDR2 SVGIG (reference sequence). The CDR3 has 14 residues. After removal of 1 base from V and 1 base from J, the junction contained 3 bases not matched to a gene. CDR3 protein: CAWSGGGNSYEQYF. The DNA of the CDR3 is TGTGCCTGGAGTGGCGGGGGGAATTCCTACGAGCAGTACTTC.

The V call is TRBV7-8, the J call TRBJ1-4; D is undetermined. Per germline, CDR1 SGHVS and CDR2 FQNEAQ. The germline V and J ends were trimmed by 4 bases and 4 bases, with 13 bases remaining between them. The CDR3 runs to 15 residues. CDR3 residues: CASSSDNGLNEKLFF. The CDR3 region has the DNA TGTGCCAGCAGCTCAGATAATGGGCTTAATGAAAAACTGTTTTTT.

This chain links TRBV27 with TRBJ2-2; D could derive from TRBD1 or TRBD2 (5 bases each). Germline CDR1 MNHEY, CDR2 SMNVEV (reference sequence). The CDR3 runs to 18 residues. The V end lost 3 bases, the J end lost 1 base, and 18 bases lay between the germline ends. The DNA of the CDR3 is TGTGCCAGCAGTTTCCAATCCATAGTGGGACGGAACACCGGGGAGCTGTTTTTT. Its translation is CASSFQSIVGRNTGELFF.

V and J are TRBV10-3 and TRBJ1-6; TRBD1 matches at 7 bases. The germline V gene encodes CDR1 ENHRY and CDR2 SYGVKD. Trimming at V came to 4 bases and at J to 4 bases, leaving 1 base not matched to a gene. This CDR3 has 14 amino acids. CDR3 DNA: TGTGCCATCAGTGTGGGACAGTATAATTCACCCCTCCACTTT. The encoded protein is CAISVGQYNSPLHF.

The chain recombines TRBV7-9 with TRBJ2-5; no firm D call. Trimming left V 5 bases short and J 5 bases short, with 6 bases between. Per germline, CDR1 SEHNR and CDR2 FQNEAQ (reference sequence). CDR3 length: 11 residues. CDR3 protein: CASSPGETQYF. Written as DNA, the CDR3 is TGTGCCAGCAGCCCCGGGGAGACCCAGTACTTC.

The chain carries TRBV6-5 and TRBJ2-5, with unresolved D. This CDR3 contains 13 residues. Germline V gene lookup returns CDR1 MNHEY and CDR2 SVGAGI. Trimming pared 7 bases from V and 1 base from J, leaving 10 bases between. Here the CDR3 reads CASKTYTQETQYF. Written as DNA, the CDR3 is TGTGCCAGCAAAACCTATACCCAAGAGACCCAGTACTTC.

J is TRBJ2-1 and V is TRBV9; 8 nucleotides align to TRBD2. CDR1 and CDR2 from the germline V gene are SGDLS and YYNGEE. J gave up 4 bases and V 0 bases, and 3 bases lay outside the gene matches. CDR3 length: 15 amino acids. The CDR3 protein is CASSVVGGGYNEQFF. CDR3 DNA: TGTGCCAGCAGCGTAGTAGGCGGGGGGTACAATGAGCAGTTCTTC.

This clone was seen more than once but under ten times. This sequence joins TRBV7-9 and TRBJ2-7; TRBD1 might be the D (6 bases). CDR1 is SEHNR, CDR2 FQNEAQ, per germline (reference sequence). The CDR3 spans 14 residues. The V end lost 5 bases, the J end lost 1 base, and 12 bases lay between the germline ends. The CDR3 coding sequence is TGTGCCAGCAGCGCAGGGGACAAGTCCTACGAGCAGTACGTC. It translates to CASSAGDKSYEQYV.

The chain couples TRBV10-3 to TRBJ2-5; 9 bases agree with TRBD2. V shed 10 bases, J shed 4 bases, and the junction held 7 bases outside the gene matches. The CDR3 is made up of 13 amino acids. CDR1 ENHRY and CDR2 SYGVKD come from the germline V gene. As DNA, the CDR3 is TGTGCCACTTTAGCGGGGGCCTCAGAGACCCAGTACTTC. Protein product: CATLAGASETQYF.

The V gene is TRBV11-3, the J gene TRBJ2-7; D gene uncertain. Per germline, CDR1 SGHNT and CDR2 YENEEA. The CDR3 length is 15 residues. Trimming pared 0 bases from V and 3 bases from J, leaving 12 bases between. The CDR3 coding sequence is TGTGCCAGCAGCTTAGAGGGCGGAACCGGCTACGAGCAGTACTTC. Protein: CASSLEGGTGYEQYF.

The J gene is TRBJ1-2, the V gene TRBV5-5; D possibly corresponds to TRBD1 (6 bases). Germline V gene data show CDR1 as SGHKS and CDR2 as YYEKEE (reference sequence). V was pared by 0 bases and J by 0 bases, with 12 bases between. The CDR3 runs to 16 residues. CDR3 in amino acids: CASSLEGDISNYGYTF. Written as DNA, the CDR3 is TGTGCCAGCAGCTTGGAGGGGGACATTTCTAACTATGGCTACACCTTC.

The chain is built from TRBV7-2 and TRBJ2-1; TRBD2 agrees at 10 bases. The length of the CDR3 is 18 residues. Germline lookup yields CDR1 SGHTA and CDR2 FQGNSA. Trimming removed 0 bases from V and 4 bases from J; junction bases left unmatched: 9. The CDR3 is CASSLAGGTSGAYNEQFF. The DNA of the CDR3 is TGTGCCAGCAGCTTAGCGGGGGGAACTAGCGGGGCATACAATGAGCAGTTCTTC.

CDR3 in DNA: TGTGCCAGCAGTGGCTACCTTGGGGGTAGCACAGATACGCAGTATTTT. Translation gives CASSGYLGGSTDTQYF. This chain uses TRBV27 with TRBJ2-3; TRBD1 or TRBD2 may be the D gene (5 bases each). The germline V gene has CDR1 MNHEY and CDR2 SMNVEV (reference sequence). The V end was cut by 5 bases, the J end by 0 bases, with 15 bases between. This CDR3 region has 16 residues.

The rearrangement uses TRBV19 and TRBJ2-6; TRBD1 might be the D (6 bases). Trimming shortened V by 9 bases and J by 0 bases, and 15 bases separated the two germline ends. The CDR3 runs 16 residues. Looked up from germline, CDR1 is LNHDA and CDR2 is SQIVND (reference sequence). The CDR3 DNA is TGTGCCAGCACCGGGACAATCCGCTCTGGGGCCAACGTCCTGACTTTC. It translates to CASTGTIRSGANVLTF. The full variable domain, rest sourced from reference TRBV19 and TRBJ2-6, is DGGITQSPKYLFRKEGQNVTLSCEQNLNHDAMYWYRQDPGQGLRLIYYSQIVNDFQKGDIAEGYSVSREKKESFPLTVTSAQKNPTAFYLCASTGTIRSGANVLTFGAGSRLTVL.

The chain combines TRBV9 with TRBJ1-6, with no clear D. The germline V gene encodes CDR1 SGDLS and CDR2 YYNGEE. The V and J ends lost 2 bases and 6 bases respectively, with 6 bases between them. The CDR3 runs 13 residues. CDR3 sequence (DNA): TGTGCCAGCAGCGTGTCAGTTAATTCACCCCTCCACTTT. It codes for CASSVSVNSPLHF.

The rearrangement joins TRBV2 to TRBJ1-5; D is unclear. The CDR3 spans 14 residues. Between the trimmed V and J ends, which lost 5 bases and 4 bases, there was a span of 12 bases. Germline CDR1 SNHLY, CDR2 FYNNEI. The DNA of the CDR3 is TGTGCCAGCAGTATTAGAGGGTTAAATCAGCCCCAGCATTTT. This sequence encodes CASSIRGLNQPQHF.

This chain joins TRBV15 and TRBJ2-2, with TRBD2 matching over 8 bases. V gave up 7 bases and J gave up 2 bases; unmatched junction bases: 3. CDR1 is LNHNV and CDR2 is YYDKDF in the germline V gene (reference sequence). The CDR3 totals 14 residues. In DNA, the CDR3 is TGTGCCACCACGGCGGGGGGCAACACCGGGGAGCTGTTTTTT. Its protein is CATTAGGNTGELFF.

The chain is built from TRBV2 and TRBJ2-5, with D hard to call. Trimming removed 6 bases from V and 5 bases from J, with 10 bases in between. The CDR3 runs 12 residues. CDR1 SNHLY and CDR2 FYNNEI come from the germline V gene. The DNA for the CDR3 is TGTGCCAGCAGAATAGGCTTGGAGACCCAGTACTTC. Its protein product is CASRIGLETQYF.

This chain links TRBV2 with TRBJ1-2; 12 bases are a match to TRBD1. The germline V gene has CDR1 SNHLY and CDR2 FYNNEI. V lost 5 bases to trimming and J lost 8 bases; unmatched junction nucleotides: 6. CDR3 length: 14 residues. CDR3 nucleotides: TGTGCCAGCAGTTTGGGACAGGGGGCGCGGGGCTACACCTTC. Translating it yields CASSLGQGARGYTF.